This entry is about one T cell receptor beta chain. Its antigen remains unknown. This entry is derived from a study of T cell repertoires in cytomegalovirus infection. Background on the study: TCR beta signatures that were public indicated CMV infection and matching HLA type. Study results and caveats: Cumulative frequency (of public TCR beta family members) identified carriers of CMV plus the relevant HLA. The ex vivo response showed dominance by HLA-C-restricted CMV-specific TCR beta clonotypes.

TCRdb reprocessed the reads via MiXCR and lists one record per CDR3 protein. Here the sample spans a few hundred thousand distinct CDR3 sequences, 15% to 20% being singletons. The germline gives CDR1 SEHNR, CDR2 FQNEAQ (reference sequence). The CDR3 sequence is 15 residues long. The J segment lost 3 bases and the V segment lost 5 bases, leaving 10 bases of the junction unmatched. This chain connects TRBV7-9 to TRBJ2-7, with 7 bases aligning to TRBD2. Specimen: PBMCs. The source is a human donor in good health (CMV status not recorded). Some clones in this sample may be carry-over from other donors' samples. Here the CDR3 DNA reads TGTGCCAGCAGCCCGCGCGGGAGCTACCTCTACGAGCAGTACTTC. Its protein is CASSPRGSYLYEQYF.